This T cell receptor beta chain appears in the sequencing data of a study of control samples from healthy donors and cancer patients. Profiled with immunoSEQ multiplex PCR; TCRdb holds only in-frame clones, not every one. The repertoire holds approximately 100,000 clones, 84% seen once, with over 30% in the top ten. The CDR3 has 13 residues. Trimming removed 8 bases at V and 3 bases at J, with 14 bases between. Germline values: CDR1 SNHLY, CDR2 FYNNEI. The clonotype comes from a man between 65 and 80 years old with lung cancer. The material sequenced was PBMCs. The chain couples TRBV2 to TRBJ2-7; D unclear. CDR3 residues: CASDRQGVYEQYF. CDR3 coding DNA: TGTGCCAGCGATAGACAAGGAGTCTACGAGCAGTACTTC.